These 25 T cell receptor beta chains share one sample of origin, sequenced in a study of read filtering for tumor transcriptome and immune sequencing. The library was built from about 0.4 ug RNA with molecular barcoded adaptors for alpha/delta and beta/gamma chains. TCRdb reanalysed the reads using MiXCR and keeps one entry per CDR3 protein. In the table there are some 130,000 distinct CDR3 sequences, over 10% of which are singletons. The material sequenced was a population of CD138-negative cells sorted from bone marrow. The receptor source for this set is a donor aged 40 or older with multiple myeloma.

This clonotype was recorded a few times. The V and J genes are TRBV7-2 and TRBJ2-1; perhaps TRBD2 as D (5 bases). V was clipped by 0 bases and J by 5 bases, with 20 bases between them. Per germline, CDR1 SGHTA and CDR2 FQGNSA. The CDR3 spans 18 residues. DNA of the CDR3: TGTGCCAGCAGCTTAGCTCCTACTCTAGCTGCGGGCGACAATGAGCAGTTCTTC. Translation gives CASSLAPTLAAGDNEQFF.

This clonotype was counted at least ten times. V is TRBV12-3 or TRBV12-4 and J is TRBJ2-1; TRBD2 is a possible D gene (7 bases). This CDR3 is built from 16 residues. V was cut by 0 bases and J by 9 bases, with 18 bases left in between. The CDR3 spells CASSLAGGLGLGEQFF. CDR3 in DNA: TGTGCCAGCAGTTTAGCGGGGGGGCTTGGTTTGGGTGAGCAGTTCTTC.

The sample holds many counts of this clonotype. V is TRBV3-1 and J is TRBJ2-5, with a possible D match to TRBD2 (6 bases). The V gene lost 4 bases and the J gene lost 4 bases, with 13 bases spanning the gap. The CDR3 consists of 14 residues. CDR1 and CDR2 (germline): LGHDT, YNNKEL (reference sequence). The CDR3 DNA reads as TGTGCCAGCAGCCCTCCTAGCGTAGGAGAGACCCAGTACTTC. Protein sequence: CASSPPSVGETQYF.

This clonotype has ten or more counts. V gene TRBV20-1 combines with J gene TRBJ2-1; 7 bases are shared with TRBD2. Germline values: CDR1 DFQATT, CDR2 SNEGSKA (reference sequence). V shed 5 bases, J shed 8 bases, and the junction held 3 bases outside the gene matches. CDR3 length equals 11 residues. CDR3 protein: CSALTSYEQFF. For the CDR3, the DNA is TGCAGTGCTTTGACTAGCTATGAGCAGTTCTTC.

This clonotype came up many times. The V call is TRBV6-4, the J call TRBJ2-1, with D unresolved. Germline assignment: CDR1 MRHNA and CDR2 SNTAGT. The CDR3 is 13 amino acids. With 4 bases removed from V and 8 bases from J, the gap between germline ends came to 12 bases. DNA for the CDR3: TGTGCCAGCAGTGTAGGAATGGTCGATGAGCAGTTCTTC. Its protein is CASSVGMVDEQFF.

This clonotype was found many times. The chain recombines TRBV29-1 with TRBJ1-2, with a possible D match to TRBD1 (5 bases). The germline CDR1 and CDR2 sequences are SQVTM and ANQGSEA. Deletions cut 5 bases from V and 7 bases from J, with 14 bases between. The CDR3 length is 12 residues. Here the CDR3 reads CSVNRRLSGYTF. As DNA, the CDR3 is TGCAGCGTTAACAGGCGTTTGTCTGGCTACACCTTC. The entire variable domain, with the rest obtained from reference TRBV29-1 and TRBJ1-2, is as follows: SAVISQKPSRDICQRGTSLTIQCQVDSQVTMMFWYRQQPGQSLTLIATANQGSEATYESGFVIDKFPISRPNLTFSTLTVSNMSPEDSSIYLCSVNRRLSGYTFGSGTRLTVV.

Points on this clonotype: A much more abundant neighbour one base away suggests this may be a read error. This chain connects TRBV20-1 to TRBJ2-1; D not resolved. The assigned J gene may be wrong: the sequence end matches TRBJ2-5 better. This CDR3 comprises 12 residues. Looked up from germline, CDR1 is DFQATT and CDR2 is SNEGSKA (reference sequence). The DNA for the CDR3 is TGCAGTGCTAGACCCGATACGGAGACCCAGTACTTC. Amino acid sequence: CSARPDTETQYF.

In its sample, this clonotype was seen many times. The chain has TRBV6-5 and TRBJ1-5, with TRBD1 identical over 8 bases. The ends lost 0 bases at V and 7 bases at J; junction bases unmatched: 5. The CDR3 totals 15 residues. Germline assignment: CDR1 MNHEY and CDR2 SVGAGI. The DNA of the CDR3 is TGTGCCAGCAGTTACTCGGCCCAGGGGGCACAGCCCCAGCATTTT. This codes for CASSYSAQGAQPQHF.

This clonotype was detected many times. J is TRBJ1-4 and V is TRBV27; no reliable D call. V was clipped by 3 bases and J by 3 bases, with 14 bases between them. Looked up from germline, CDR1 is MNHEY and CDR2 is SMNVEV (reference sequence). The CDR3 loop spans 16 amino acids. In DNA, the CDR3 is TGTGCCAGCAGTTTGAGGGCACTCCTGCCTAATGAAAAACTGTTTTTT. Amino acids: CASSLRALLPNEKLFF.

There are many counts of this clonotype. The genes are TRBV29-1 and TRBJ2-3; D might be TRBD1 (8 bases). The ends were cut back, 7 bases at V and 9 bases at J, with 14 bases in the middle. CDR3 length: 11 residues. The V gene's germline CDR1 is SQVTM and CDR2 ANQGSEA. CDR3 sequence (DNA): TGCAGCGGGGGGGGACAGGACACGCAGTATTTT. As protein: CSGGGQDTQYF.

Many counts were recorded for this clonotype. The chain recombines TRBV18 with TRBJ2-5; 9 bases align to TRBD1. The CDR3 has 14 amino acids. CDR1 and CDR2 (germline): KGHSH, LQKENI. Trimming took 0 bases from V and 5 from J; bases not matched to a gene: 1. The CDR3 protein is CASSPPDRGETQYF. The DNA for the CDR3 is TGTGCCAGCTCACCACCGGACAGGGGCGAGACCCAGTACTTC. The full variable domain, its missing parts supplied by reference TRBV18 and TRBJ2-5, is NAGVMQNPRHLVRRRGQEARLRCSPMKGHSHVYWYRQLPEEGLKFMVYLQKENIIDESGMPKERFSAEFPKEGPSILRIQQVVRGDSAAYFCASSPPDRGETQYFGPGTRLLVL.

This chain connects TRBV20-1 to TRBJ2-7; TRBD1 might be the D (6 bases). Germline values: CDR1 DFQATT, CDR2 SNEGSKA (reference sequence). V lost 6 bases to trimming and J lost 0 bases, with 24 bases between them. This CDR3 contains 17 residues. The CDR3 coding sequence is TGCAGTGCGCAAGGGACCGTCGTTCAGGGGAGCTCCTACGAGCAGTACTTC. Its protein product is CSAQGTVVQGSSYEQYF.

The sample holds many counts of this clonotype. The chain has TRBV5-1 and TRBJ2-7; 8 nucleotides match TRBD2. This CDR3 region has 15 residues. Trimming removed 4 bases from V and 6 bases from J; junction bases left unmatched: 12. CDR1 is SGHRS, CDR2 YFSETQ, per germline. The CDR3 sequence is CASSPQPGLEGEQYF. The CDR3 DNA sequence: TGCGCCAGCAGCCCGCAACCGGGACTAGAGGGCGAGCAGTACTTC.

This clonotype was seen ten or more times. The V gene is TRBV11-2, the J gene TRBJ1-1; D is unclear. The CDR3 extends over 13 amino acids. Germline V CDR1 and CDR2: SGHAT, FQNNGV. Trimming removed 8 bases at V and 4 bases at J, with 14 bases between. The CDR3 nucleotides are TGTGCCAGCGGAACTTGGGTAGCCACTGAAGCTTTCTTT. Its protein is CASGTWVATEAFF.

J is TRBJ2-7 and V is TRBV13; D is unresolved. With 2 bases removed from V and 1 base from J, the gap between germline ends came to 6 bases. This CDR3 has 13 amino acids. Per the germline V gene, CDR1 is PRHDT and CDR2 is FYEKMQ (reference sequence). This chain's CDR3 is CASSLTPSYEQYF. The CDR3 nucleotides are TGTGCCAGCAGCTTAACCCCATCCTACGAGCAGTACTTC.

There are many counts of this clonotype. This chain uses TRBV7-9 with TRBJ2-5; D is perhaps TRBD1 (6 bases). From germline, CDR1 is SEHNR and CDR2 FQNEAQ (reference sequence). The ends were cut back, 1 base at V and 2 bases at J, with 11 bases in the middle. The CDR3 extends over 15 amino acids. The CDR3 spells CASSLVPGQQETQYF. CDR3 in DNA: TGTGCCAGCAGCTTAGTCCCCGGACAGCAAGAGACCCAGTACTTC. Full variable domain (rest looked up from reference TRBV7-9 and TRBJ2-5): DTGVSQNPRHKITKRGQNVTFRCDPISEHNRLYWYRQTLGQGPEFLTYFQNEAQLEKSRLLSDRFSAERPKGSFSTLEIQRTEQGDSAMYLCASSLVPGQQETQYFGPGTRLLVL.

This clonotype was recorded at least ten times. The genes are TRBV7-9 and TRBJ1-1; the D is unclear. This CDR3 has 14 residues. V shed 5 bases and J shed 1 base, with 11 bases lying between them. Germline loops: CDR1 SEHNR, CDR2 FQNEAQ (reference sequence). As DNA, the CDR3 is TGTGCCAGCAGCCAACACCGGGGGAACACTGAAGCTTTCTTT. It is translated as CASSQHRGNTEAFF.

This clonotype came up a few times. One base away lies a much larger clone, so this may be a sequencing read error. This chain joins TRBV11-1 and TRBJ2-1; 10 bases fit TRBD2. The germline CDR1 and CDR2 sequences are SGHAT and FQDESV (reference sequence). There are 16 residues in the CDR3. The CDR3, as DNA: TGTGACAGCAGCCATCCAGCCGGGACTAGCGTCAGTGAGCAGTTCTTC. This codes for CDSSHPAGTSVSEQFF.

V gene TRBV5-1 combines with J gene TRBJ2-2; D call uncertain. Germline-derived CDR1 and CDR2 are SGHRS and YFSETQ. V lost 3 bases and J lost 2, with 8 bases in between. The CDR3 sequence is 14 residues long. CDR3 sequence reads: CASSSQTNTGELFF. CDR3 sequence (DNA): TGCGCCAGCAGCTCACAGACAAACACCGGGGAGCTGTTTTTT.

This clonotype was recorded many times. This chain joins TRBV18 and TRBJ2-7; D is ambiguous. The germline gives CDR1 KGHSH, CDR2 LQKENI. The CDR3 is 16 amino acids. Deletions cut 2 bases from V and 0 bases from J, with 14 bases between. DNA for the CDR3: TGTGCCAGCTCACCAAGTGCGGCCGTGAGCTCCTACGAGCAGTACTTC. Its protein product is CASSPSAAVSSYEQYF.

DNA of the CDR3: TGTGCCAGCAGTTCACAAATTCAGTACTTC. The encoded protein is CASSSQIQYF. The chain couples TRBV28 to TRBJ2-4; D not certain. Germline V gene sequence: CDR1 MDHEN, CDR2 SYDVKM. The CDR3 spans 10 residues. V lost 4 bases to trimming and J lost 10 bases, with 5 bases between them.

This clonotype has a handful of counts. The V call is TRBV24-1, the J call TRBJ1-5; D possibly corresponds to TRBD1 (6 bases). V was pared by 3 bases and J by 7 bases, with 12 bases between. This CDR3 has 14 residues. Germline CDR1 reads KGHDR; CDR2 reads SFDVKD. Here the CDR3 reads CATSDTGSEQPQHF. CDR3 DNA: TGTGCCACCAGTGATACAGGGTCGGAGCAGCCCCAGCATTTT.

This clonotype showed up just a few times. The chain recombines TRBV13 with TRBJ1-5, with 10 positions matching TRBD1. J gave up 3 bases and V 5 bases, and 4 bases lay outside the gene matches. In germline, CDR1 is PRHDT, CDR2 FYEKMQ (reference sequence). There are 15 residues in the CDR3. CDR3 sequence reads: CASSEGQGHNQPQHF. The CDR3 DNA sequence: TGTGCCAGCAGCGAGGGACAGGGGCACAATCAGCCCCAGCATTTT.

This clonotype was found a few times. This sequence joins TRBV5-1 and TRBJ2-1; D remains ambiguous. V gave up 0 bases and J gave up 12 bases, with 13 bases separating them. Germline-derived CDR1 and CDR2 are SGHRS and YFSETQ. The CDR3 is 13 amino acids. DNA of the CDR3: TGCGCCAGCAGCTTGGCCGGTTTCTCTAGGCAGTTCTTC. This codes for CASSLAGFSRQFF.

V is TRBV18 and J is TRBJ2-5; D could derive from TRBD1 or TRBD2 (5 bases each). V was pared by 1 base and J by 1 base, with 13 bases between. Germline V gives CDR1 KGHSH, CDR2 LQKENI. The CDR3 is 16 amino acids. The CDR3 region is CASSPRGIGGQETQYF. CDR3 in DNA: TGTGCCAGCTCACCACGGGGGATAGGAGGCCAAGAGACCCAGTACTTC. The full variable domain, completed using reference TRBV18 and TRBJ2-5, is NAGVMQNPRHLVRRRGQEARLRCSPMKGHSHVYWYRQLPEEGLKFMVYLQKENIIDESGMPKERFSAEFPKEGPSILRIQQVVRGDSAAYFCASSPRGIGGQETQYFGPGTRLLVL.